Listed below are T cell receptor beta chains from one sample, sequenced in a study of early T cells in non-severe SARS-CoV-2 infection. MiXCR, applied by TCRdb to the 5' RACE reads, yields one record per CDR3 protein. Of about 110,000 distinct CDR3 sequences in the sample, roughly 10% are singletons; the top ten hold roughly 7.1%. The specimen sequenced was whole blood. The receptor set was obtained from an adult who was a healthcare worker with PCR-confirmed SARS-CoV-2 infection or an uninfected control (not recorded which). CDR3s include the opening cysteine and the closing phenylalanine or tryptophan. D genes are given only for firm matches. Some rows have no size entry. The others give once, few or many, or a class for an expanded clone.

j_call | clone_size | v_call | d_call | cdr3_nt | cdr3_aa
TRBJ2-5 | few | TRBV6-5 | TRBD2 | TGTGCCAGCAGTTACTCAGTGGGAGGGGAGACCCAGTACTTC | CASSYSVGGETQYF
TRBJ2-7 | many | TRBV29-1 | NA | TGCAGCGTTGCAGGGGCCTACGAGCAGTACTTC | CSVAGAYEQYF
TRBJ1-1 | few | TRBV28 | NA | TGTGCCAGTAACCGTTGGAACACTGAAGCTTTCTTT | CASNRWNTEAFF
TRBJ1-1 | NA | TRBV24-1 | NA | TGTGCCACCAGTGATCCGCGGAGAGCTGAAGCTTTCTTT | CATSDPRRAEAFF
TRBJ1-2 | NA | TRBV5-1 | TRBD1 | TGCGCCAGCAACACGGGACAGGGGGCCTTTGGCTACACCTTC | CASNTGQGAFGYTF
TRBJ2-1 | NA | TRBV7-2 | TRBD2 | TGTGCCAGCAGCTTAGCTTTCGACAGCGGGAGGCTATACAATGAGCAGTTCTTC | CASSLAFDSGRLYNEQFF
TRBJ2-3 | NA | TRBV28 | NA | TGTGCCAGCAGTTTAGTGCAGCGAGCTAGCACAGATACGCAGTATTTT | CASSLVQRASTDTQYF
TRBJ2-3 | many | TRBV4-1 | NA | TGCGCCAGCAGCCTCCGGGACATCAAGACTAGCACAGATACGCAGTATTTT | CASSLRDIKTSTDTQYF
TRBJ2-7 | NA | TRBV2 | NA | TGTGCCAGCAGTGAAATCGGCCAGGGAGGTTTTCGACCCTACGAGCAGTACTTC | CASSEIGQGGFRPYEQYF
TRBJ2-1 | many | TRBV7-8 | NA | TGTGCCAGCAGCTTAGGGGGTGAGCTGAATGAGCAGTTCTTC | CASSLGGELNEQFF
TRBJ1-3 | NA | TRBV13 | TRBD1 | TGTGCCAGCAGCCGAACAGGGGAGAGTTACACCATATATTTT | CASSRTGESYTIYF
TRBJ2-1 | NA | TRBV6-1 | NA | TGTGCCAGCGGGGCCTCCTTGGGGCAGTTCTTC | CASGASLGQFF
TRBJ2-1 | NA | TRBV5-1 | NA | TGCGCCAGCAGCCTCCCCTACCTCAATGAGCAGTTCTTC | CASSLPYLNEQFF
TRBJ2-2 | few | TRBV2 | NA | TGTGCCAGTCAGCTAGCGACCGGGGAGCTGTTTTTT | CASQLATGELFF
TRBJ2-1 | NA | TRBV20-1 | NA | TGCAGTGCCAAACTAAGCGCGGATAACAATGAGCAGTTCTTC | CSAKLSADNNEQFF
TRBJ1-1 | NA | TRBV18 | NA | TGTGCCAGCTCACCTGTGGTGAACACTGAAGCTTTCTTT | CASSPVVNTEAFF
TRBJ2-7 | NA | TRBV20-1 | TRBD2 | TGCAGTGCCAAACTAGCGGGAGTGGGGGAGCAGTACTTC | CSAKLAGVGEQYF
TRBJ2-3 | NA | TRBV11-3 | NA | TGTGCCAGCAGCTTAGGTCAGCCTAAGGATTGGGATACGCAGTATTTT | CASSLGQPKDWDTQYF
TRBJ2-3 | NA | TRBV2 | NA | TGTGCCAGCAGGATGGTGGATACGCAGTATTTT | CASRMVDTQYF
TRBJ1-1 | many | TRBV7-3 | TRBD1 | TGTGCCAGCAGCCTTCAGGGGGGGACTGAAGCTTTCTTT | CASSLQGGTEAFF
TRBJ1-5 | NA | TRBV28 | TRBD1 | TGTGCCAGCAGTACACCTGGGACAGGGCTCCAGCATTTT | CASSTPGTGLQHF
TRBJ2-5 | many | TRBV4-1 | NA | TGCGCCAGCAGCCATAGCGGAAACCAAGAGACCCAGTACTTC | CASSHSGNQETQYF
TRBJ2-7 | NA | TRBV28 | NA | TGTGCCAGCAAATCCGGGACGCGTGACGAGCAGTACTTC | CASKSGTRDEQYF
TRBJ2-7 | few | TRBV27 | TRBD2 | TGTGCCAGCAGTTTATTCCAAGCGGGGCCTGAGGCGGAGCAGTACTTC | CASSLFQAGPEAEQYF
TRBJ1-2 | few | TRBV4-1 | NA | TGCGCCAGCAGCCAAGACGGTGGCTACACCTTC | CASSQDGGYTF
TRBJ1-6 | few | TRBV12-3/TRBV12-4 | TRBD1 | TGTGCCAGCAGTTACAGGGGAGAGGGTAATTCACCCCTCCACTTT | CASSYRGEGNSPLHF
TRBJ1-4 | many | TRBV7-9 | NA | TGTGCCAGCAGCTTGCGGGGGAATGAAAAACTGTTTTTT | CASSLRGNEKLFF
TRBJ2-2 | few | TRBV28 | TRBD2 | TGTGCCAGTTCGGAAGCGGGAGGGCCCGGGGAGCTGTTTTTT | CASSEAGGPGELFF
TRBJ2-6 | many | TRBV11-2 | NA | TGTGCCAGCAGCTTACAGGAGGGTCGGCCCTCTGGGGCCAACGTCCTGACTTTC | CASSLQEGRPSGANVLTF
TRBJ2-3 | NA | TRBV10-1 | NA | TGCGCCAGCAGTGAGTCAAACGGAGGAGATACGCAGTATTTT | CASSESNGGDTQYF
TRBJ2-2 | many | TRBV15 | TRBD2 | TGTGCCACCAGCCCTGAGCGGGGTCGGCCCGGGGAGCTGTTTTTT | CATSPERGRPGELFF
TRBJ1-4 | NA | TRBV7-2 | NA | TGTGCCAGCAGCTTCTTTGCAACTAATGAAAAACTGTTTTTT | CASSFFATNEKLFF
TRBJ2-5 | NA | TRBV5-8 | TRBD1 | TGTGCCAGCAGCTTGCAACAGGGGTTGGGGCAAGAGACCCAGTACTTC | CASSLQQGLGQETQYF
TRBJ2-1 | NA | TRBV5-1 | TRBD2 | TGCGCCAGCGGGACTAGATATTCCTACAATGAGCAGTTCTTC | CASGTRYSYNEQFF
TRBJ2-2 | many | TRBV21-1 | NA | TGTGCCAGCAGCAAAGGCCGGTCGAGACAGAAGAACACCGGGGAGCTGTTTTTT | CASSKGRSRQKNTGELFF
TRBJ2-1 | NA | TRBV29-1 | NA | TGCAGCGTTGAAGACCCGGGCGGGACAAAATCCTACAATGAGCAGTTCTTC | CSVEDPGGTKSYNEQFF
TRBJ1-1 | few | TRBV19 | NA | TGTGCCAGTAGTCTGCCACAACGCATGAACACTGAAGCTTTCTTT | CASSLPQRMNTEAFF
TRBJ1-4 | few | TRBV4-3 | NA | TGCGCCAGCAGCCAAGATGGACAAGATCGCGAAAAACTGTTTTTT | CASSQDGQDREKLFF
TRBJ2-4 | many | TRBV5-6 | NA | TGTGCCAGCAGCTTGTTTGCCAGACTAGCCAAAAACATTCAGTACTTC | CASSLFARLAKNIQYF
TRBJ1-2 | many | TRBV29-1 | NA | TGCAGCGTTGACGGTAACTCTAACTATGGCTACACCTTC | CSVDGNSNYGYTF
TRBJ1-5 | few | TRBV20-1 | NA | TGCAGTGCTAGTCCAGGGTATAGCAATCAGCCCCAGCATTTT | CSASPGYSNQPQHF
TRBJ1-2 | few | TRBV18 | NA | TGTGCCAGCTCACCGGGGCAGGCGGAGTACACCTTC | CASSPGQAEYTF
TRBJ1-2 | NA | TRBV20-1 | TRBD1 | TGCAGTGCTCGCCGACAGGGGGCCATCGATGGCTACACCTTC | CSARRQGAIDGYTF
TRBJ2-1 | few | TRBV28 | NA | TGTGCCAGCCGGGGACAGCGGGGGTCCTACAATGAGCAGTTCTTC | CASRGQRGSYNEQFF
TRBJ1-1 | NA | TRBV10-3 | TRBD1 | TGTGCCATCAGTGGGGGACAGGGGAACACTGAAGCTTTCTTT | CAISGGQGNTEAFF
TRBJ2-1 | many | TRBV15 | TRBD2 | TGTGCCACGGTGCCGGGGACTAGCGGGGTACTAAATGAGCAGTTCTTC | CATVPGTSGVLNEQFF
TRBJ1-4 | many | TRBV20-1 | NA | TGCAGTGCTAGAGAGGGGGCGAGGGGAGAAAAACTGTTTTTT | CSAREGARGEKLFF
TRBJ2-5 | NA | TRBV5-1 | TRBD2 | TGCGCCAGCAGCTTGGCGGGAGGGCCGAAAGGGACCCAGTACTTC | CASSLAGGPKGTQYF
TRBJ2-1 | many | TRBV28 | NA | TGTGCCAGCGGTGGGGGGAGCCAAGATCTCCTGGGGTACAATGAGCAGTTCTTC | CASGGGSQDLLGYNEQFF
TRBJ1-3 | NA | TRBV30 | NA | TGTGCCTGGAGTGTCCCCTCTGGAAACACCATATATTTT | CAWSVPSGNTIYF